What follows are 16 T cell receptor beta chains derived from one specimen sequenced in a study of CD8 T cells in Susac syndrome. An input of about 0.5 to 1 ug of RNA was subjected to reverse transcription using random hexamers. Via MiXCR, TCRdb re-called the immunoSEQ multiplex PCR reads, giving one row per CDR3 protein. This repertoire shows around 180,000 distinct CDR3 sequences, roughly 94% found once; its top ten account for over 0.095%. The sequencing sample was made of CD4+ T cells from PBMCs. These receptors came from a human donor with Susac syndrome.

The genes are TRBV7-9 and TRBJ2-2; TRBD1 matches at 9 bases. CDR1 SEHNR and CDR2 FQNEAQ come from the germline V gene (reference sequence). Germline trimming cut 8 bases from V and 7 bases from J; bases unmatched to any gene: 5. The CDR3 consists of 13 residues. The CDR3 bases are TGTGCCAGCCAACAGGGGGCAAGCGGGGAGCTGTTTTTT. This translates into CASQQGASGELFF.

The chain employs TRBV4-1 and TRBJ2-7, with D perhaps matching TRBD2 (6 bases). CDR1 MGHRA and CDR2 YSYEKL come from the germline V gene. CDR3 size: 14 residues. Between the trimmed V and J ends, which lost 6 bases and 6 bases, there was a span of 18 bases. CDR3 amino acids: CASRTTRGPGEQYF. As DNA, the CDR3 is TGCGCCAGCAGAACAACGCGGGGACCTGGCGAGCAGTACTTC.

The chain couples TRBV29-1 to TRBJ2-1; 8 nucleotides agree with TRBD2. The CDR3 spans 13 residues. V was pared by 6 bases and J by 7 bases, with 8 bases of the junction left unmatched. The germline CDR1 and CDR2 sequences are SQVTM and ANQGSEA. The CDR3 protein is CSVQRGPGNEQFF. The CDR3 bases are TGCAGCGTGCAGCGGGGGCCGGGGAATGAGCAGTTCTTC.

This sequence joins TRBV6-2 or TRBV6-3 and TRBJ2-1; weak D call: TRBD1 (6 bases). CDR3 size: 14 residues. From germline, CDR1 is MNHEY and CDR2 SVGEGT. Deletions cut 2 bases from V and 1 base from J, with 6 bases between. The CDR3 DNA is TGTGCCAGCAGTTACAGGGGGTCCTACAATGAGCAGTTCTTC. Protein product: CASSYRGSYNEQFF.

The chain carries TRBV2 and TRBJ1-1, with TRBD1 identical over 8 bases. Germline CDR1 and CDR2: SNHLY and FYNNEI. The J segment lost 10 bases and the V segment lost 3 bases, leaving 7 bases of the junction unmatched. This CDR3 spans 13 amino acids. CDR3 nucleotides: TGTGCCAGCAGTGAGCGGCAGGGGGCTTTAGCTTTCTTT. This encodes CASSERQGALAFF.

J is TRBJ2-7 and V is TRBV20-1; 11 bases agree with TRBD2. The CDR3 loop spans 13 amino acids. Per the germline V gene, CDR1 is DFQATT and CDR2 is SNEGSKA (reference sequence). The junction had 3 bases not matched to a gene; V was cut back by 5 bases and J by 3 bases. The CDR3 spells CSAQTSGGYEQYF. The CDR3 nucleotides are TGCAGTGCTCAAACTAGCGGGGGCTACGAGCAGTACTTC.

The gene calls are TRBV4-3 and TRBJ2-6, with 7 nucleotides matching TRBD2. Trimming cost V 4 bases and J 4 bases; bases outside gene matches: 7. Germline V gene sequence: CDR1 LGHNA, CDR2 YSLEER. The CDR3 runs 16 residues. The CDR3 loop is CASSREGGSGANVLTF. DNA for the CDR3: TGCGCCAGCAGCCGGGAAGGCGGGAGCGGGGCCAACGTCCTGACTTTC.

V gene TRBV20-1 combines with J gene TRBJ2-7; 11 positions match TRBD2. The germline V gene has CDR1 DFQATT and CDR2 SNEGSKA (reference sequence). This CDR3 contains 15 residues. J lost 2 bases, V lost 0 bases, and 3 bases had no gene match. CDR3 nucleotides: TGCAGTGCTAGAGATCCGACTAGCGGGACCTACGAGCAGTACTTC. This translates into CSARDPTSGTYEQYF.

V and J are TRBV5-1 and TRBJ2-7; 7 bases align to TRBD2. This CDR3 region has 15 residues. The ends lost 4 bases at V and 8 bases at J; junction bases unmatched: 15. CDR1 and CDR2 from the germline V gene are SGHRS and YFSETQ. The CDR3 DNA sequence: TGCGCCAGCAGCCGATCCGACTTTGGGGGGGAGAAGCAGTACTTC. Its translation: CASSRSDFGGEKQYF.

V gene TRBV3-1 combines with J gene TRBJ2-6, with a weak D call TRBD2 (6 bases). V was cut by 4 bases and J by 3 bases, with 10 bases left in between. The V gene's germline CDR1 is LGHDT and CDR2 YNNKEL (reference sequence). The CDR3 is made up of 15 amino acids. The CDR3 loop reads CASSRGVGGANVLTF. CDR3 in DNA: TGTGCCAGCAGCCGGGGGGTCGGTGGGGCCAACGTCCTGACTTTC.

This chain connects TRBV5-6 to TRBJ2-1, with 9 bases aligning to TRBD2. The CDR3 totals 15 residues. Trimming took 2 bases from V and 6 from J; bases not matched to a gene: 6. The germline V gene has CDR1 SGHDT and CDR2 YYEEEE. The DNA of the CDR3 is TGTGCCAGCAGCTTTAGGGGACTAGCTTTCAATGAGCAGTTCTTC. This codes for CASSFRGLAFNEQFF.

This chain connects TRBV7-2 to TRBJ2-3; D could derive from TRBD1 or TRBD2 (6 bases each). The CDR3 sequence is 15 residues long. The V gene's germline CDR1 is SGHTA and CDR2 FQGNSA. V shed 1 base and J shed 4 bases, with 12 bases lying between them. CDR3 sequence: CASSLGWGAADTQYF. As DNA, the CDR3 is TGTGCCAGCAGCTTAGGATGGGGGGCCGCAGATACGCAGTATTTT.

The V and J genes are TRBV6-5 and TRBJ2-5; D possibly matches TRBD1 or TRBD2 (5 bases each). The CDR3 extends over 16 amino acids. Germline loops: CDR1 MNHEY, CDR2 SVGAGI. V was pared by 0 bases and J by 1 base, with 12 bases between. The CDR3 region is CASSYSTGTAQETQYF. The CDR3 DNA follows: TGTGCCAGCAGTTACTCGACTGGGACGGCCCAAGAGACCCAGTACTTC.

The J gene is TRBJ2-1, the V gene TRBV20-1; TRBD2 is a possible D gene (7 bases). The ends were cut back, 5 bases at V and 5 bases at J, with 19 bases in the middle. This CDR3 is 15 amino acids long. Per the germline V gene, CDR1 is DFQATT and CDR2 is SNEGSKA (reference sequence). The DNA for the CDR3 is TGCAGTGCTCCCCTCTTGGGGGGGCCGAACAATGAGCAGTTCTTC. Translation gives CSAPLLGGPNNEQFF.

This clonotype has a handful of counts. The J gene is TRBJ2-5, the V gene TRBV7-9, with TRBD2 matching over 8 bases. V lost 3 bases to trimming and J lost 5 bases; unmatched junction nucleotides: 5. The CDR3 extends over 14 amino acids. The germline CDR1 and CDR2 sequences are SEHNR and FQNEAQ (reference sequence). CDR3 protein: CASSFGTGGETQYF. The CDR3 nucleotides are TGTGCCAGCAGCTTCGGGACGGGGGGGGAGACCCAGTACTTC.

The rearrangement links TRBV9 to TRBJ1-3, with a weak D call TRBD1 (5 bases). CDR1 and CDR2 (germline): SGDLS, YYNGEE. Trimming pared 0 bases from V and 2 bases from J, leaving 9 bases between. CDR3 length: 15 residues. For the CDR3, the DNA is TGTGCCAGCAGCGTAGACCCGGACACTGGAAACACCATATATTTT. It codes for CASSVDPDTGNTIYF.